Listed below are T cell receptor beta chains from one sample, sequenced in a study of T cells in Graves' hyperthyroidism and ophthalmopathy. TCRdb ran MiXCR on the multiplex PCR reads and lists one entry per CDR3 protein. This table has under 250,000 distinct CDR3 sequences, about a sixth appearing once. What was sequenced was blood. These receptors were taken from a woman aged 45 to 65 with Graves' hyperthyroidism. Both conserved end residues are part of each CDR3. Each record gives: V gene, clone size, D gene, J gene, CDR3 DNA, CDR3 protein. A D gene is named only where the DNA matches it firmly. Only some rows state a clone size, as once, few, many or a class for expanded clones.

V gene: TRBV11-2; clone size: NA; D gene: NA; J gene: TRBJ2-1; CDR3 DNA: TGTGCCAGCAGCTTAAGACTTTACAATGAGCAGTTCTTC; CDR3 protein: CASSLRLYNEQFF
V gene: TRBV4-1; clone size: many; D gene: NA; J gene: TRBJ2-1; CDR3 DNA: TGCGCCAGCAGCCAAGTACCGGCAGGTACTTTCAATGAGCAGTTCTTC; CDR3 protein: CASSQVPAGTFNEQFF
V gene: TRBV11-2; clone size: many; D gene: NA; J gene: TRBJ1-5; CDR3 DNA: TGTGCCAGCAGCCCTTACCCGGGGGGTGGGCCCCAGCATTTT; CDR3 protein: CASSPYPGGGPQHF
V gene: TRBV20-1; clone size: few; D gene: TRBD1; J gene: TRBJ1-2; CDR3 DNA: TGCAGTGCTAGAGAGGACTACAGGGGAATTGACTATGGCTACACCTTC; CDR3 protein: CSAREDYRGIDYGYTF
V gene: TRBV12-3/TRBV12-4; clone size: many; D gene: NA; J gene: TRBJ1-1; CDR3 DNA: TGTGCCAGCACCTTGAACACTGAAGCTTTCTTT; CDR3 protein: CASTLNTEAFF
V gene: TRBV28; clone size: NA; D gene: NA; J gene: TRBJ2-2; CDR3 DNA: TGTGCCAGCAGCTCCTACGGGGGTTTTACCGGGGAGCTGTTTTTT; CDR3 protein: CASSSYGGFTGELFF
V gene: TRBV12-3/TRBV12-4; clone size: few; D gene: NA; J gene: TRBJ2-2; CDR3 DNA: TGTGCCAGCAGAAGACAGGAGAACACCGGGGAGCTGTTTTTT; CDR3 protein: CASRRQENTGELFF
V gene: TRBV20-1; clone size: NA; D gene: NA; J gene: TRBJ1-1; CDR3 DNA: TGCAGTGCGGATAATCAGGGTTGGACTGAAGCTTTCTTT; CDR3 protein: CSADNQGWTEAFF
V gene: TRBV29-1; clone size: few; D gene: NA; J gene: TRBJ2-4; CDR3 DNA: TGCAGCGTTTACAGGGACTACATTCAGTACTTC; CDR3 protein: CSVYRDYIQYF
V gene: TRBV11-2; clone size: many; D gene: TRBD1; J gene: TRBJ2-1; CDR3 DNA: TGTGCCAGCAGCTTAAGGGGACAGGGTTATTTCTTCAATGAGCAGTTCTTC; CDR3 protein: CASSLRGQGYFFNEQFF
V gene: TRBV19; clone size: few; D gene: NA; J gene: TRBJ1-2; CDR3 DNA: TGTGCCAGTAGTCCTAGACAGTTAAGTTACAACTATGGCTACACCTTC; CDR3 protein: CASSPRQLSYNYGYTF
V gene: TRBV4-1; clone size: NA; D gene: TRBD1; J gene: TRBJ1-2; CDR3 DNA: TGCGCCAGCAGCCAACCAGGGGGCGACAACTATGGCTACACCTTC; CDR3 protein: CASSQPGGDNYGYTF
V gene: TRBV6-5; clone size: NA; D gene: TRBD1; J gene: TRBJ1-1; CDR3 DNA: TGTGCCAGCAGTTACTTGGGGACAGGGGGAGGCACTGAAGCTTTCTTT; CDR3 protein: CASSYLGTGGGTEAFF
V gene: TRBV7-3; clone size: many; D gene: TRBD2; J gene: TRBJ2-3; CDR3 DNA: TGTGCCAGCAGCTTCGGGACTAGCGGGGTCCCAGATACGCAGTATTTT; CDR3 protein: CASSFGTSGVPDTQYF